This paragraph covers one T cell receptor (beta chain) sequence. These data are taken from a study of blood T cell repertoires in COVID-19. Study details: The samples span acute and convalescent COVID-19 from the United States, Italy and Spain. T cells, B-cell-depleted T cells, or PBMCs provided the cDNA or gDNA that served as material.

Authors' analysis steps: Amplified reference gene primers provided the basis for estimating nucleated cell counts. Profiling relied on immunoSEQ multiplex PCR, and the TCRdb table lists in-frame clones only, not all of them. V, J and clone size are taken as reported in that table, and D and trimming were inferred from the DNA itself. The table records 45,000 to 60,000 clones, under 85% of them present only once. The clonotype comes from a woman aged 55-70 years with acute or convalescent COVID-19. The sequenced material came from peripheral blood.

The DNA of the CDR3 is TGTGCCAGTAGTATGGGAAGAGGGCTAGGGTATGGCTACACCTTC. It codes for CASSMGRGLGYGYTF. The chain recombines TRBV19 with TRBJ1-2; D is unclear. CDR1 and CDR2 (germline): LNHDA, SQIVND (reference sequence). V was trimmed by 3 bases and J by 5 bases, leaving 16 bases between them. The CDR3 contains 15 residues.